This T cell receptor beta chain stems from a study of blood T cell repertoires in COVID-19. Study-wide context: Donors in the United States, Italy and Spain gave samples during acute or convalescent COVID-19. Sources were T cells, B-cell-depleted T cells, or PBMCs; the material itself was cDNA or gDNA.

TCRdb's table, derived via immunoSEQ multiplex PCR, lists solely in-frame clones and lacks some. The sample shows 190,000 or so clones, 84% of them seen only once. With V trimmed by 2 bases and J by 7 bases, 9 bases remained unmatched. Per germline, CDR1 MNHEY and CDR2 SVGAGI. The CDR3 covers 15 residues. This TCR was sampled from a man in his forties who had recovered from COVID-19. Sequenced sample: PBMCs or T cells enriched from blood (not recorded which). The V and J genes are TRBV6-5 and TRBJ1-2; TRBD1 matches at 8 bases. Written as DNA, the CDR3 is TGTGCCAGCAGTTACGGGACAGGAACTTCATTTGGCTACACCTTC. Its protein is CASSYGTGTSFGYTF.